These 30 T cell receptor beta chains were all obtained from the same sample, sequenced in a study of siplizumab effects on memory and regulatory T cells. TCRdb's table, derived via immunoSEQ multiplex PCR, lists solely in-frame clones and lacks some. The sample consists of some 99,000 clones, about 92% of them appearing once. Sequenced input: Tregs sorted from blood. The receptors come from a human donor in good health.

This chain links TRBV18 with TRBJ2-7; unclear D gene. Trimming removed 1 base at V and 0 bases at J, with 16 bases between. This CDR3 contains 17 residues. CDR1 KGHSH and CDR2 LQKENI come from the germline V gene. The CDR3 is CASSPRGERVGSYEQYF. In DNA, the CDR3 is TGTGCCAGCTCACCACGAGGTGAACGAGTTGGCTCCTACGAGCAGTACTTC. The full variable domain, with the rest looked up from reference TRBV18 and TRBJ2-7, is NAGVMQNPRHLVRRRGQEARLRCSPMKGHSHVYWYRQLPEEGLKFMVYLQKENIIDESGMPKERFSAEFPKEGPSILRIQQVVRGDSAAYFCASSPRGERVGSYEQYFGPGTRLTVT.

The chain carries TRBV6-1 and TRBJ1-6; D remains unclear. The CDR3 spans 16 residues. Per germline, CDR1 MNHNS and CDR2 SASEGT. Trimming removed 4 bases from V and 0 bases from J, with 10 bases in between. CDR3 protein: CASSVGLSSYNSPLHF. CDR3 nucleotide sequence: TGTGCCAGCAGTGTGGGCCTGAGCTCCTATAATTCACCCCTCCACTTT.

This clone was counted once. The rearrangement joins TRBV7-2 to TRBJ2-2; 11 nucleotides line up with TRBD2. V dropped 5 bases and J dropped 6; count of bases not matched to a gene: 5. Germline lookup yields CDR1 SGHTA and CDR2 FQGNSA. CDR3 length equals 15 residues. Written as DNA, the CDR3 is TGTGCCAGCAGCAAACTAGCGGGAGTCGCCGGGGAGCTGTTTTTT. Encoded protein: CASSKLAGVAGELFF. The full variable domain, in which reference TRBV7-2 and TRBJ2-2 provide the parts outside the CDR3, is GAGVSQSPSNKVTEKGKDVELRCDPISGHTALYWYRQSLGQGLEFLIYFQGNSAPDKSGLPSDRFSAERTGGSVSTLTIQRTQQEDSAVYLCASSKLAGVAGELFFGEGSRLTVL.

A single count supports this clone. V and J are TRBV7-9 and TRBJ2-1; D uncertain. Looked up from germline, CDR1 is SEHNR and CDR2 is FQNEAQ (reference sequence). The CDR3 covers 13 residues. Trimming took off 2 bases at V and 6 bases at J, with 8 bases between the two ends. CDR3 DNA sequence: TGTGCCAGCAGCTTAATCAGTCTCAATGAGCAGTTCTTC. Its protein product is CASSLISLNEQFF.

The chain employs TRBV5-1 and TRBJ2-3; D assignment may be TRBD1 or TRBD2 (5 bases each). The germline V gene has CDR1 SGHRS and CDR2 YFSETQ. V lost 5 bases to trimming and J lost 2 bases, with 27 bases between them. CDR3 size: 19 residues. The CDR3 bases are TGCGCCAGCAGAAGAACCCCCGGTTCGGGGCGCCTGGTCACAGATACGCAGTATTTT. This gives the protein CASRRTPGSGRLVTDTQYF.

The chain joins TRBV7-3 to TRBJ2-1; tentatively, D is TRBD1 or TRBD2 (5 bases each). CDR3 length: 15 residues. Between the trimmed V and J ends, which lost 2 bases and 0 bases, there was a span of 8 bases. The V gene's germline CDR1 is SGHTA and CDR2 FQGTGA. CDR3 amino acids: CASSLEGSSYNEQFF. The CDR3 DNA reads TGTGCCAGCAGCTTAGAGGGGAGCTCCTACAATGAGCAGTTCTTC.

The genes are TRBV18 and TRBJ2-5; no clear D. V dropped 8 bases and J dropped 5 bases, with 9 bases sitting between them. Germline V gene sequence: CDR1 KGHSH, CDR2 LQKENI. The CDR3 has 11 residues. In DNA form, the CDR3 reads TGTGCCAGCAGTGGAACGGAGACCCAGTACTTC. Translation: CASSGTETQYF.

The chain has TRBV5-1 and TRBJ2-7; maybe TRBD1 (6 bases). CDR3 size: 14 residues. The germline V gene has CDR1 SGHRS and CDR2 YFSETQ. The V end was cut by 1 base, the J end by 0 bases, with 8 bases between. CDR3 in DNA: TGCGCCAGCAGCTTGCAGGGGATCTCCTACGAGCAGTACTTC. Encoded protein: CASSLQGISYEQYF.

The CDR3 here is CASSSRTGAEKLFF. In nucleotides, the CDR3 is TGTGCCAGCAGTTCCCGGACAGGGGCAGAAAAACTGTTTTTT. The V and J genes are TRBV6-5 and TRBJ1-4; 9 bases match TRBD1. Germline trimming cut 4 bases from V and 8 bases from J; bases unmatched to any gene: 5. Germline lookup yields CDR1 MNHEY and CDR2 SVGAGI. The CDR3 is 14 amino acids.

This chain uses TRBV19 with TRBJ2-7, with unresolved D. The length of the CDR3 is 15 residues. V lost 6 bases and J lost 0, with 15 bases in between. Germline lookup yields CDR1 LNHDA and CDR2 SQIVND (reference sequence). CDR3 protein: CASRVARGDSYEQYF. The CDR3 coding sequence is TGTGCCAGTAGAGTGGCGAGAGGAGACTCCTACGAGCAGTACTTC. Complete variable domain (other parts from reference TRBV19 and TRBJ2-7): DGGITQSPKYLFRKEGQNVTLSCEQNLNHDAMYWYRQDPGQGLRLIYYSQIVNDFQKGDIAEGYSVSREKKESFPLTVTSAQKNPTAFYLCASRVARGDSYEQYFGPGTRLTVT.

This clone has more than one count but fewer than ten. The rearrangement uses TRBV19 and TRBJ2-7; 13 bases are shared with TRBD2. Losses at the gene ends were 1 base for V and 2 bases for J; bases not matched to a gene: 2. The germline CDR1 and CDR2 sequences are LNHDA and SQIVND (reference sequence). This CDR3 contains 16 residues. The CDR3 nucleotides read TGTGCCAGTAGTATAGCTGGGACTAGCGGGGCCTACGAGCAGTACTTC. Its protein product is CASSIAGTSGAYEQYF.

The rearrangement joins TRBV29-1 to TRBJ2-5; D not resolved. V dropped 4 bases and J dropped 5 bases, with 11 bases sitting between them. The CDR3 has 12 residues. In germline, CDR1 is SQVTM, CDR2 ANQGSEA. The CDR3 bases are TGCAGCGTTGCTCGACTGATGGAGACCCAGTACTTC. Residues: CSVARLMETQYF.

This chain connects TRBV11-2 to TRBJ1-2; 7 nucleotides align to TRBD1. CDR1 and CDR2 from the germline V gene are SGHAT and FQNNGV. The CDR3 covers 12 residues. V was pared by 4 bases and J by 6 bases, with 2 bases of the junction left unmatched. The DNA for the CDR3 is TGTGCCAGCAGCTCGACAGGGAATGGCTACACCTTC. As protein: CASSSTGNGYTF.

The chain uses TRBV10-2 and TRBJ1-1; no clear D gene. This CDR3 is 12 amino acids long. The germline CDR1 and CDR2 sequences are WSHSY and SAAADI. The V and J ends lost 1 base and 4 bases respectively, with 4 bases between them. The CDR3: CASSEYSTEAFF. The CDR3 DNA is TGCGCCAGCAGTGAGTACAGCACTGAAGCTTTCTTT.

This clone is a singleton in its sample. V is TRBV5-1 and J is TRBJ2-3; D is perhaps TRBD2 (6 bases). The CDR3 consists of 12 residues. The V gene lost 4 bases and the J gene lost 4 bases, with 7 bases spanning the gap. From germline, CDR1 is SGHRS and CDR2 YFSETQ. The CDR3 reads CASSPGADTQYF. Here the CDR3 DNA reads TGCGCCAGCAGCCCGGGAGCAGATACGCAGTATTTT.

The CDR3 DNA sequence: TGTGCCAGCAGCCAAGGAGCCTGGACAGGGGATTGGCAGTTCTTC. Translated: CASSQGAWTGDWQFF. The V and J genes are TRBV14 and TRBJ2-1, with TRBD1 matching 9 bases. The germline gives CDR1 SGHDN, CDR2 FVKESK. The J segment lost 12 bases and the V segment lost 1 base, leaving 10 bases of the junction unmatched. The CDR3 runs 15 residues.

The CDR3 nucleotides read TGTGCCAGCAGTGCCCTCGGGGGACCCAACTATGGCTACACCTTC. It is translated as CASSALGGPNYGYTF. This chain joins TRBV2 and TRBJ1-2, with D maybe TRBD1 (5 bases). Trimming stripped 4 bases from V and 2 bases from J, with 14 bases between. CDR3 length: 15 amino acids. Germline V gene data show CDR1 as SNHLY and CDR2 as FYNNEI.

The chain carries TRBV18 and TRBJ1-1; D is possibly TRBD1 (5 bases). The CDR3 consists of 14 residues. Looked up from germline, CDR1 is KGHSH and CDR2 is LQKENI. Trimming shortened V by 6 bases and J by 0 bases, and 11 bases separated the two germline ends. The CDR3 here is CASSRDALNTEAFF. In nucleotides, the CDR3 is TGTGCCAGCTCCCGGGACGCTTTGAACACTGAAGCTTTCTTT. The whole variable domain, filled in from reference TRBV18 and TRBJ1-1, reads NAGVMQNPRHLVRRRGQEARLRCSPMKGHSHVYWYRQLPEEGLKFMVYLQKENIIDESGMPKERFSAEFPKEGPSILRIQQVVRGDSAAYFCASSRDALNTEAFFGQGTRLTVV.

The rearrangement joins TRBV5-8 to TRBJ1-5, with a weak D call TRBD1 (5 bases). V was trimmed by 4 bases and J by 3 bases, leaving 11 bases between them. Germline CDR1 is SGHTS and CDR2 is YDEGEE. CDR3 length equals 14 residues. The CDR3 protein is CASSVRENNQPQHF. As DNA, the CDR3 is TGTGCCAGCAGCGTCAGGGAAAACAATCAGCCCCAGCATTTT.

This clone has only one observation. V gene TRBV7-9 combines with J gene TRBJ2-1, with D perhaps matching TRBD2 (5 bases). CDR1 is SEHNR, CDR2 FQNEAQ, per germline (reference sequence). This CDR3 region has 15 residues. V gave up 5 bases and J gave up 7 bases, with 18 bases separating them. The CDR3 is CASSLPRRMGNEQFF. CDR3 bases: TGTGCCAGCAGCCTTCCGCGGAGGATGGGGAATGAGCAGTTCTTC. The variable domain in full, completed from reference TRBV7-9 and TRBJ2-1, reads DTGVSQNPRHKITKRGQNVTFRCDPISEHNRLYWYRQTLGQGPEFLTYFQNEAQLEKSRLLSDRFSAERPKGSFSTLEIQRTEQGDSAMYLCASSLPRRMGNEQFFGPGTRLTVL.

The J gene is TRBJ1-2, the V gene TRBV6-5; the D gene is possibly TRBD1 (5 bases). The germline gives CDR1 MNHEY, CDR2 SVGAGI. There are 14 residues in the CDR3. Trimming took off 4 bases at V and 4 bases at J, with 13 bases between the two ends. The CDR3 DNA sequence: TGTGCCAGCAGTTCCTACACAGGCTTCTATGGCTACACCTTC. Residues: CASSSYTGFYGYTF.

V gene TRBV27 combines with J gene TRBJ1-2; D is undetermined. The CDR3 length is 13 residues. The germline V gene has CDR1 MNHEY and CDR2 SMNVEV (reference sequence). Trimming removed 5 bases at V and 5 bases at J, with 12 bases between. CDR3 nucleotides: TGTGCCAGCAGTAACAGTCCCACATATGGCTACACCTTC. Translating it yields CASSNSPTYGYTF.

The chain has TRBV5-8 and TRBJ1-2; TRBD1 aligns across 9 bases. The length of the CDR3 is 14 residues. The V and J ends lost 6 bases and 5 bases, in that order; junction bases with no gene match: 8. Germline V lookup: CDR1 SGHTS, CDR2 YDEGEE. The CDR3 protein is CASIYRGRIYGYTF. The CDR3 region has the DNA TGTGCCAGCATCTACAGGGGGCGCATTTATGGCTACACCTTC.

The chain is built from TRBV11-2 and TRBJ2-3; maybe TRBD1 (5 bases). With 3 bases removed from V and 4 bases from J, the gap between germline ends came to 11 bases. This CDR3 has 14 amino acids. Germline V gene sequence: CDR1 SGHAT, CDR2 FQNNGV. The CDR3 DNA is TGTGCCAGCAGCTTGGGGCCTGGGGCAGATACGCAGTATTTT. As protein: CASSLGPGADTQYF. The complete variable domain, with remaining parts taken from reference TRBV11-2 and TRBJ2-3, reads EAGVAQSPRYKIIEKRQSVAFWCNPISGHATLYWYQQILGQGPKLLIQFQNNGVVDDSQLPKDRFSAERLKGVDSTLKIQPAKLEDSAVYLCASSLGPGADTQYFGPGTRLTVL.

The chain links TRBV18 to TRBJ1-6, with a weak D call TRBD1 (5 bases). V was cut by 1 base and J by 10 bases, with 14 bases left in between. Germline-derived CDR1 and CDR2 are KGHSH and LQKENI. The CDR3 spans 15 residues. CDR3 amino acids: CASSPLGGRDSPLHF. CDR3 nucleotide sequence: TGTGCCAGCTCACCACTCGGGGGTAGGGACTCACCCCTCCACTTT.

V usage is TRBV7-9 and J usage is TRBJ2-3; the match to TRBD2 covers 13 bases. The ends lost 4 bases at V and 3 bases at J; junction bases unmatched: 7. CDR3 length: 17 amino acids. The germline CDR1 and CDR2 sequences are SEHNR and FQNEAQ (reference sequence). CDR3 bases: TGTGCCAGCAGCTCCCTTGGACTAGCGGGAGATACAGATACGCAGTATTTT. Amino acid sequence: CASSSLGLAGDTDTQYF.

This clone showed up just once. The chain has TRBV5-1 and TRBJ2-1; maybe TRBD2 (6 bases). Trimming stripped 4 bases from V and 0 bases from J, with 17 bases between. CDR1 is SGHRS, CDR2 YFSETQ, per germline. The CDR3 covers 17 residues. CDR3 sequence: CASSSLIAASSYNEQFF. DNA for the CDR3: TGCGCCAGCAGCAGTCTCATAGCGGCAAGCTCCTACAATGAGCAGTTCTTC.

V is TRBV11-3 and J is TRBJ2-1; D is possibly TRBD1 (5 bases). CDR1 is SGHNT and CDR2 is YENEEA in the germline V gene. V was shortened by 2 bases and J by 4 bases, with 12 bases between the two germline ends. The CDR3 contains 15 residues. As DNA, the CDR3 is TGTGCCAGCAGCTTATGGGGCGCGGAATACAATGAGCAGTTCTTC. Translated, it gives CASSLWGAEYNEQFF.

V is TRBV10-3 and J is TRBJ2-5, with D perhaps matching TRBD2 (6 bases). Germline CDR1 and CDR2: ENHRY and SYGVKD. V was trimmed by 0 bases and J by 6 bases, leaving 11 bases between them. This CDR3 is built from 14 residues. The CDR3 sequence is CAISESVEGQTQYF. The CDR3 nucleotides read TGTGCCATCAGTGAGTCGGTGGAGGGGCAGACCCAGTACTTC.

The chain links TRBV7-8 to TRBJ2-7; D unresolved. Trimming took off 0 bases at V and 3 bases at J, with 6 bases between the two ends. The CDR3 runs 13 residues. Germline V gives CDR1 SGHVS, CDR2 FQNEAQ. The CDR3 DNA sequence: TGTGCCAGCAGCTTAGCGCCGCACTACGAGCAGTACTTC. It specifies CASSLAPHYEQYF.